Following are 29 T cell receptor delta chains from one sample sequenced in a study of gamma-delta chains in newborns, infants, children. With CATT, TCRdb re-called clones from the reads. The table lists roughly 7,200 delta-chain clones, around 0.6% of them singletons. Sequenced input: blood. The receptors were sampled from a child who was a newborn, infant or young child, either healthy, febrile or measles-vaccinated (not recorded which).

This clone appeared many times. This sequence may be a read error, since a much larger clone differs from it by one base. Other DNA sequences of this sample code for an identical CDR3. The V and J genes are TRDV2 and TRDJ2; TRDD3 matches 11 bases. This CDR3 region has 16 residues. Trimming removed 3 bases from V and 1 base from J; junction bases left unmatched: 3. The germline V gene encodes CDR1 GEAIGNYY and CDR2 EKD. This CDR3 is CACDVLGDILTAQLFF. The DNA for the CDR3 is TGTGCCTGTGACGTACTGGGGGATATTTTGACAGCACAACTCTTCTTT.

This clone was counted only a few times. The protein held in TCRdb is that of a much larger clone and does not match this DNA's translation at residue 10, likely because of a read error; the protein shown is translated from the DNA. The chain links TRDV2 to TRDJ3; D unclear. CDR1 is GEAIGNYY and CDR2 is EKD in the germline V gene. This CDR3 is built from 18 residues. Between the trimmed V and J ends, which lost 0 bases and 2 bases, there was a span of 13 bases. CDR3 sequence (DNA): TGTGCCTGTGACACCGTACCTCCCAGCCCCTGGGACACCCGACAGATGTTTTTC. As protein: CACDTVPPSPWDTRQMFF.

As to this clone: A much larger clone is a single base away; this may be a read error. The sample carries other DNA sequences with the same CDR3. This chain uses TRDV2 with TRDJ2; D call uncertain. The CDR3 has 15 amino acids. CDR1 is GEAIGNYY and CDR2 is EKD in the germline V gene. As DNA, the CDR3 is TGTGCCTGCGACACCGTGGGTGACTTGACAGCACAACTCTTCTTT. The encoded protein is CACDTVGDLTAQLFF.

As for this clone: The junction departs from the called germline gene at one end, perhaps through a read error. The sample holds other DNA sequences that translate to the same CDR3. The chain carries TRDV2 and TRDJ3; TRDD3 matches 8 bases. This CDR3 has 18 amino acids. Germline lookup yields CDR1 GEAIGNYY and CDR2 EKD. The DNA of the CDR3 is TGTGCCTGTGACACTGGGGGATTTTACTCCTGGGACACCCGGCAGATGTTCTTC. Amino acids: CACDTGGFYSWDTRQMFF.

By frequency in the sample, this clone is large. Different DNA sequences within this sample yield the same CDR3. The gene calls are TRDV2 and TRDJ3; 7 bases agree with TRDD3. Germline lookup yields CDR1 GEAIGNYY and CDR2 EKD. The ends lost 0 bases at V and 2 bases at J; junction bases unmatched: 0. The CDR3 is 16 amino acids. CDR3 in amino acids: CACDTWGTWDTRQMFF. The CDR3 nucleotides read TGTGCCTGTGACACCTGGGGGACCTGGGACACCCGACAGATGTTTTTC.

This clone is medium-sized within its sample. This rearrangement joins TRDV2 to TRDJ3; TRDD3 matches 13 bases. This CDR3 spans 21 amino acids. Per the germline V gene, CDR1 is GEAIGNYY and CDR2 is EKD. Trimming at V came to 0 bases and at J to 0 bases, leaving 7 bases not matched to a gene. The CDR3 DNA sequence: TGTGCCTGTGACACCGTACTGGGGGATACGGCGAGCTCCTGGGACACCCGACAGATGTTTTTC. Its protein is CACDTVLGDTASSWDTRQMFF.

A word on this clone: The protein given by TCRdb reflects a much larger clone and differs at residue 8 from this DNA's translation, likely from a read error; the protein shown is the DNA's translation. V is TRDV1 and J is TRDJ2; no definite D call. The CDR3 consists of 13 residues. Germline V gene sequence: CDR1 TSWWSYY, CDR2 QGS. The germline V and J ends were trimmed by 1 base and 8 bases, with 8 bases remaining between them. The CDR3 region is CALGEPPVAQLFF. For the CDR3, the DNA is TGTGCTCTTGGGGAACCCCCGGTGGCACAACTCTTCTTT.

As for this clone: A single base is all that separates this from a far larger clone, so a read error is likely. This rearrangement joins TRDV2 to TRDJ1; TRDD3 matches 10 bases. V trimming: 3 bases; J trimming: 2 bases; junction bases outside the gene matches: 5. CDR3 length: 15 amino acids. Germline V gene data show CDR1 as GEAIGNYY and CDR2 as EKD. CDR3 sequence: CACDASLGDTDKLIF. The CDR3 nucleotides are TGTGCCTGTGACGCCTCACTGGGGGATACCGATAAACTCATCTTT.

In its sample, this clone was seen a few times. A read error likely explains why the TCRdb protein, taken from a much larger clone, differs from this DNA's translation at residue 7; the protein shown is translated from the DNA. The rearrangement joins TRDV2 to TRDJ3; perhaps TRDD3 as D (6 bases). This CDR3 comprises 18 residues. Germline-derived CDR1 and CDR2 are GEAIGNYY and EKD. V was clipped by 4 bases and J by 1 base, with 16 bases between them. The DNA for the CDR3 is TGTGCCTGTGATCTACTGAGGGATATTTCCTGGGACACCCGACAGATGTTTTTC. This translates into CACDLLRDISWDTRQMFF.

Comment on this clone: The TCRdb protein, from a much larger clone, departs from this DNA's translation at residue 4, likely by read error; the protein shown derives from the DNA. The chain joins TRDV2 to TRDJ3, with 9 nucleotides matching TRDD3. The germline V gene has CDR1 GEAIGNYY and CDR2 EKD. This CDR3 comprises 18 residues. The CDR3 sequence is CACGTVGDSSWDTRQMFF. The CDR3 DNA follows: TGTGCCTGTGGCACCGTGGGGGATAGCTCCTGGGACACCCGACAGATGTTTTTC.

As regards this clone: TCRdb assigns this DNA the protein of a much larger clone, which departs from its translation at residue 13; this likely reflects a read error, and the protein shown comes from translating the DNA. V gene TRDV2 combines with J gene TRDJ3, with TRDD3 as a possible D gene (5 bases). CDR3 length: 18 amino acids. Looked up from germline, CDR1 is GEAIGNYY and CDR2 is EKD. CDR3 sequence reads: CACDTVEGGSWDARQMFF. The CDR3 DNA is TGTGCCTGTGACACCGTTGAGGGTGGCTCCTGGGACGCCCGACAGATGTTTTTC.

A few counts support this clone. A read error is the likely source, as a far larger clone sits one nucleotide away. The rearrangement joins TRDV2 to TRDJ3; TRDD3 agrees at 11 bases. The CDR3 runs 22 residues. The V and J ends lost 2 bases and 0 bases, in that order; junction bases with no gene match: 14. Germline values: CDR1 GEAIGNYY, CDR2 EKD. CDR3 sequence reads: CACDKLLGDNKKSSWDTRQMFF. The CDR3 nucleotides are TGTGCCTGTGACAAATTACTGGGGGATAACAAAAAAAGCTCCTGGGACACCCGACAGATGTTTTTC.

For this clone: The translation of this DNA and the TCRdb protein of a much larger clone differ at residue 7, probably owing to a read error; the protein shown here is translated from the DNA. This rearrangement joins TRDV2 to TRDJ3; no definite D call. The V and J ends lost 4 bases and 11 bases respectively, with 14 bases between them. This CDR3 spans 14 amino acids. From germline, CDR1 is GEAIGNYY and CDR2 EKD. The CDR3: CACEPVERPRQMFF. CDR3 bases: TGTGCCTGTGAGCCTGTGGAGAGACCCCGACAGATGTTTTTC.

This clone is medium-sized within its sample. The sample contains more than one DNA sequence encoding this CDR3. The chain is built from TRDV2 and TRDJ3, with TRDD3 identical over 8 bases. CDR1 GEAIGNYY and CDR2 EKD come from the germline V gene. This CDR3 has 17 amino acids. Unmatched junction bases numbered 0, after V lost 0 bases and J lost 0 bases. The chain's CDR3 is CACDTWGISWDTRQMFF. As DNA, the CDR3 is TGTGCCTGTGACACCTGGGGGATCTCCTGGGACACCCGACAGATGTTTTTC.

In this sample, this clone turned up a few times. It is likely a read error: a sequence one base away is far more abundant. Other DNA variants within this sample encode the same CDR3. The gene calls are TRDV2 and TRDJ1; 9 bases are shared with TRDD3. The CDR3 runs 14 residues. The junction had 9 bases not matched to a gene; V was cut back by 7 bases and J by 4 bases. Germline loops: CDR1 GEAIGNYY, CDR2 EKD. The CDR3 here is CACDPLLGDDKLIF. In DNA, the CDR3 is TGTGCCTGCGACCCCCTACTGGGGGACGATAAACTCATCTTT.

Details on this clone: A read error is likely here: a far larger clone is one base away. Other DNA variants within this sample encode the same CDR3. The chain has TRDV2 and TRDJ1; weak D call: TRDD3 (6 bases). Trimming pared 3 bases from V and 0 bases from J, leaving 22 bases between. This CDR3 is built from 18 residues. From germline, CDR1 is GEAIGNYY and CDR2 EKD. The CDR3 is CACDLMGGFPLYTDKLIF. In DNA form, the CDR3 reads TGTGCCTGTGACCTCATGGGGGGCTTCCCCCTGTACACCGATAAACTCATCTTT.

A few counts support this clone. This DNA's translation and the protein TCRdb lists, from a much larger clone, do not match at residue 3, likely due to a read error; the protein shown is translated from the DNA. This chain uses TRDV2 with TRDJ2; 8 positions agree with TRDD3. The germline gives CDR1 GEAIGNYY, CDR2 EKD. The length of the CDR3 is 18 residues. The CDR3 region has the DNA TGTGCCCGTGACACTGTGTACTGGGGGCCTAATTTGACAGCACAACTCTTCTTT. Translation: CARDTVYWGPNLTAQLFF.

This clone is deemed medium-sized. The junction does not match germline at one end; this may be a read error. The V call is TRDV2, the J call TRDJ3, with 8 bases lining up with TRDD3. The CDR3 spans 14 residues. Germline loops: CDR1 GEAIGNYY, CDR2 EKD. The CDR3, as DNA: TGTGCCTGTGACACCGTGGGGGATACCCGACAGATGTTTTTC. This encodes CACDTVGDTRQMFF.

Remarks on this clone: The protein recorded in TCRdb matches a much larger clone and deviates from this DNA's translation at residue 11, suggesting a read error; the protein here is obtained by translating the DNA. This chain links TRDV2 with TRDJ3; 8 bases are a match to TRDD3. This CDR3 has 19 residues. V was clipped by 0 bases and J by 4 bases; unmatched bases: 10. CDR1 and CDR2 (germline): GEAIGNYY, EKD. This CDR3 is CACDTPGIQTPWDTRQMFF. The CDR3 DNA is TGTGCCTGTGACACCCCGGGGATACAAACCCCATGGGACACCCGACAGATGTTTTTC.

Comment on this clone: A far larger clone is just one base off, so this is likely a read error. Other DNA variants within this sample encode the same CDR3. The chain links TRDV2 to TRDJ2; the match to TRDD3 covers 10 bases. The length of the CDR3 is 14 residues. Germline V gene lookup returns CDR1 GEAIGNYY and CDR2 EKD. CDR3 amino acids: CACDTWGITAQLFF. The CDR3 DNA follows: TGTGCTTGTGACACCTGGGGGATAACAGCACAACTCTTCTTT.

In the case of this clone: TCRdb pairs this DNA with a much larger clone's protein that differs at residue 17, likely a read error; the protein shown was translated from the DNA. The rearrangement uses TRDV2 and TRDJ3; TRDD3 is a possible D gene (5 bases). Germline assignment: CDR1 GEAIGNYY and CDR2 EKD. CDR3 length: 19 residues. CDR3 coding DNA: TGTGCCTGTGACATCGCAGGGGGCCAAAGCTCCTGGGACACCCGACAGACGTTTTTC. This gives the protein CACDIAGGQSSWDTRQTFF.

This clone was recorded a few times. This may be a read error, as it is one base from a much larger clone. The chain employs TRDV2 and TRDJ2; D is undetermined. This CDR3 has 15 residues. Germline V gene sequence: CDR1 GEAIGNYY, CDR2 EKD. The CDR3 reads CACDTVGDLTEQLFF. DNA of the CDR3: TGTGCCTGTGACACCGTGGGTGACTTGACAGAACAACTCTTCTTT.

This clone was seen a few times. The protein TCRdb lists belongs to a much larger clone and differs from this DNA's translation at residue 10, which points to a read error; the protein shown is made from the DNA. The rearrangement links TRDV2 to TRDJ2, with 9 nucleotides matching TRDD3. The germline CDR1 and CDR2 sequences are GEAIGNYY and EKD. The CDR3 runs to 14 residues. Losses at the gene ends were 0 bases for V and 9 bases for J; bases not matched to a gene: 4. CDR3 sequence (DNA): TGTGCCTGTGACACCTGGGGGATAACAACACAACTCTTCTTT. Translating gives CACDTWGITTQLFF.

This clone is termed medium-sized. Other DNA sequences of this sample code for an identical CDR3. V is TRDV2 and J is TRDJ3, with TRDD3 matching 13 bases. V lost 2 bases, J lost 2 bases, and 5 bases stayed unmatched. Germline lookup yields CDR1 GEAIGNYY and CDR2 EKD. The CDR3 covers 19 residues. Here the CDR3 DNA reads TGTGCCTGTGACAAAGTACTGGGGGATACGGCCTGGGACACCCGACAGATGTTTTTC. This gives the protein CACDKVLGDTAWDTRQMFF.

This clone was recorded a few times. A far more abundant clone sits one base away, making this likely a read error. CDR3 loop: CACGTAGDTWDTRQMFF. CDR3 DNA: TGTGCCTGTGGCACCGCGGGGGATACCTGGGACACCCGACAGATGTTTTTC. The chain couples TRDV2 to TRDJ3; TRDD3 matches 8 bases. From germline, CDR1 is GEAIGNYY and CDR2 EKD. CDR3 length: 17 residues.

The chain recombines TRDV2 with TRDJ3; 7 positions match TRDD3. CDR3 length: 17 amino acids. The germline CDR1 and CDR2 sequences are GEAIGNYY and EKD. V shed 0 bases and J 2 bases; nucleotides not matched to a gene: 3. The CDR3 loop reads CACDTGDRTWDTRQMFF. CDR3 nucleotides: TGTGCCTGTGACACCGGGGATAGAACCTGGGACACCCGACAGATGTTTTTC.

Regarding this clone: For this DNA, TCRdb reports the protein of a much larger clone, which diverges at residue 4, most likely from a read error; the protein presented here is translated directly from the DNA. J is TRDJ1 and V is TRDV2; the match to TRDD3 covers 9 bases. Germline V gives CDR1 GEAIGNYY, CDR2 EKD. The CDR3 spans 14 residues. The CDR3 spells CACGTVLGEDKLIF. The CDR3 DNA follows: TGTGCCTGTGGCACCGTACTGGGGGAGGATAAACTCATCTTT.

This clone was counted a few times. The TCRdb protein, from a much larger clone, departs from this DNA's translation at residue 12, likely by read error; the protein shown derives from the DNA. This chain uses TRDV2 with TRDJ3, with 12 bases fitting TRDD3. The CDR3 consists of 20 residues. V shed 5 bases, J shed 2 bases, and the junction held 12 bases outside the gene matches. CDR1 and CDR2 from the germline V gene are GEAIGNYY and EKD. CDR3 sequence reads: CACVPTGGYYSPWDTRQMFF. The CDR3 coding sequence is TGTGCCTGTGTCCCGACTGGGGGATACTATAGCCCCTGGGACACCCGACAGATGTTTTTC.

This clone was counted a few times. This may be a read error: a much more frequent sequence differs by one nucleotide. Distinct nucleotide sequences in the sample also encode this CDR3. The chain carries TRDV2 and TRDJ3; 13 bases agree with TRDD3. From germline, CDR1 is GEAIGNYY and CDR2 EKD. The CDR3 loop spans 23 amino acids. The junction had 17 bases not matched to a gene; V was cut back by 4 bases and J by 0 bases. The CDR3 DNA follows: TGTGCCTGTGATACCCCTACTGGGGGATACGCCAGCCCTAGCTCCTGGGACACCCGACAGATGTTTTTC. It encodes CACDTPTGGYASPSSWDTRQMFF.